Following are 25 T cell receptor beta chains from one sample sequenced in a study of identifying expanded T cells in peripheral blood. Clones were sequenced by immunoSEQ multiplex PCR, and TCRdb holds only the in-frame ones, with some missing. The sample has around 94,000 clones, approximately 89% seen once. The sequenced sample consisted of blood. These TCRs come from a person between 18 and 70 years old in good health.

This chain uses TRBV21-1 with TRBJ1-2. TRBV21-1 is given as a pseudogene. The CDR3 sequence is 14 residues long. The CDR3 sequence: CASRPPRTPYGYTF. CDR3 DNA: TGTGCCAGCAGGCCACCGAGAACCCCCTATGGCTACACCTTC.

The V gene is TRBV18, the J gene TRBJ1-5; TRBD1 matches 8 bases. Germline CDR1 reads KGHSH; CDR2 reads LQKENI. The ends lost 4 bases at V and 6 bases at J; junction bases unmatched: 8. CDR3 length: 15 amino acids. The CDR3 region is CASSLERTGTQPQHF. In nucleotides, the CDR3 is TGTGCCAGCTCACTTGAGAGGACAGGGACTCAGCCCCAGCATTTT.

This chain joins TRBV13 and TRBJ1-2; D may be TRBD1 (6 bases). The CDR3 consists of 15 residues. CDR1 is PRHDT and CDR2 is FYEKMQ in the germline V gene (reference sequence). V was shortened by 5 bases and J by 8 bases, with 21 bases between the two germline ends. Here the CDR3 reads CASSEKGRGAHGYTF. The CDR3 nucleotides are TGTGCCAGCAGCGAGAAGGGAAGGGGGGCGCACGGCTACACCTTC.

This chain joins TRBV9 and TRBJ1-4; D uncertain. The CDR3 is 16 residues long. Trimming pared 4 bases from V and 5 bases from J, leaving 18 bases between. In germline, CDR1 is SGDLS, CDR2 YYNGEE. The CDR3 region is CASSSSGGFGNEKLFF. The CDR3 DNA is TGTGCCAGCAGCTCATCCGGAGGTTTCGGAAATGAAAAACTGTTTTTT.

This chain connects TRBV6-5 to TRBJ1-2; D gene ambiguous. The V end was cut by 5 bases, the J end by 5 bases, with 3 bases between. The CDR3 totals 10 residues. Looked up from germline, CDR1 is MNHEY and CDR2 is SVGAGI. The CDR3 loop reads CASSEYGYTF. CDR3 nucleotides: TGTGCCAGCAGTGAATATGGCTACACCTTC.

The chain employs TRBV18 and TRBJ2-5; no firm D call. The V gene's germline CDR1 is KGHSH and CDR2 LQKENI. The CDR3 has 13 residues. The V end lost 1 base, the J end lost 5 bases, and 8 bases lay between the germline ends. The CDR3 spells CASSPQAKETQYF. CDR3 coding DNA: TGTGCCAGCTCACCACAAGCCAAGGAGACCCAGTACTTC.

The rearrangement joins TRBV29-1 to TRBJ2-1, with D possibly TRBD2 on 6 matching bases. V was pared by 4 bases and J by 8 bases, with 9 bases between. The CDR3 sequence is 11 residues long. Germline values: CDR1 SQVTM, CDR2 ANQGSEA. Here the CDR3 DNA reads TGCAGCGTTGGACCGGGGGATGAGCAGTTCTTC. Translation gives CSVGPGDEQFF.

The J gene is TRBJ1-6, the V gene TRBV4-3; TRBD1 is a possible D gene (6 bases). The CDR3 is made up of 15 amino acids. Germline-derived CDR1 and CDR2 are LGHNA and YSLEER. The V end lost 0 bases, the J end lost 10 bases, and 13 bases lay between the germline ends. DNA for the CDR3: TGCGCCAGCAGCCAAGATGCAGGGGTCGACTCACCCCTCCACTTT. Protein: CASSQDAGVDSPLHF.

V usage is TRBV7-5 and J usage is TRBJ2-5. TRBV7-5 is given as a pseudogene. The CDR3 spans 17 residues. This CDR3 is CARSLNGGRGGKETQYF. CDR3 coding DNA: TGTGCCAGAAGCTTAAATGGCGGTAGAGGGGGGAAAGAGACCCAGTACTTC.

The chain has TRBV9 and TRBJ2-5; D perhaps matches TRBD2 (5 bases). Germline V gene lookup returns CDR1 SGDLS and CDR2 YYNGEE. Between the trimmed V and J ends, which lost 4 bases and 4 bases, there was a span of 11 bases. The CDR3 sequence is 13 residues long. The CDR3, as DNA: TGTGCCAGCAGCCTCGGGGAAATAGAGACCCAGTACTTC. Its translation: CASSLGEIETQYF.

The V gene is TRBV30, the J gene TRBJ1-1; 8 positions match TRBD1. This CDR3 comprises 14 residues. The germline gives CDR1 GTSNPN, CDR2 SVGIG (reference sequence). V lost 0 bases to trimming and J lost 5 bases; unmatched junction nucleotides: 5. The CDR3 DNA is TGTGCCTGGAGTGTACAGGGGGGGACGACTGAAGCTTTCTTT. Translated: CAWSVQGGTTEAFF. Supplemented by reference TRBV30 and TRBJ1-1, the full variable domain reads SQTIHQWPATLVQPVGSPLSLECTVEGTSNPNLYWYRQAAGRGLQLLFYSVGIGQISSEVPQNLSASRPQDRQFILSSKKLLLSDSGFYLCAWSVQGGTTEAFFGQGTRLTVV.

This chain links TRBV15 with TRBJ1-2; 10 positions match TRBD1. This CDR3 has 19 amino acids. V trimming: 0 bases; J trimming: 0 bases; junction bases outside the gene matches: 10. Germline V gives CDR1 LNHNV, CDR2 YYDKDF (reference sequence). CDR3 sequence reads: CATSREGDRGLLANYGYTF. The CDR3 nucleotides read TGTGCCACCAGCAGAGAAGGGGACAGGGGCCTCCTGGCTAACTATGGCTACACCTTC. The full variable domain, with the rest looked up from reference TRBV15 and TRBJ1-2, is DAMVIQNPRYQVTQFGKPVTLSCSQTLNHNVMYWYQQKSSQAPKLLFHYYDKDFNNEADTPDNFQSRRPNTSFCFLDIRSPGLGDTAMYLCATSREGDRGLLANYGYTFGSGTRLTVV.

The V call is TRBV10-1, the J call TRBJ1-1; the D gene is possibly TRBD1 (5 bases). Trimming cost V 6 bases and J 0 bases, with 11 bases left between them. CDR1 is WNHNN and CDR2 is SYGVQD in the germline V gene (reference sequence). The CDR3 covers 14 residues. The DNA of the CDR3 is TGCGCCAGCAGCGCTCGGGACGTGAACACTGAAGCTTTCTTT. Translating gives CASSARDVNTEAFF.

J is TRBJ2-6 and V is TRBV27; the match to TRBD2 covers 7 bases. CDR1 and CDR2 from the germline V gene are MNHEY and SMNVEV (reference sequence). The CDR3 totals 15 residues. V shed 2 bases and J 2 bases; nucleotides not matched to a gene: 0. The CDR3 region is CASSLGGAGANVLTF. The CDR3, as DNA: TGTGCCAGCAGTTTAGGGGGGGCTGGGGCCAACGTCCTGACTTTC.

V usage is TRBV6-6 and J usage is TRBJ2-3; no reliable D call. The CDR3 spans 15 residues. Per germline, CDR1 MNHNY and CDR2 SVGAGI (reference sequence). V lost 0 bases to trimming and J lost 4 bases, with 11 bases between them. The CDR3 coding sequence is TGTGCCAGCAGTTACTCTAGGCAGGTACCAGATACGCAGTATTTT. It codes for CASSYSRQVPDTQYF.

The rearrangement uses TRBV19 and TRBJ1-6; D perhaps matches TRBD1 (5 bases). CDR1 is LNHDA and CDR2 is SQIVND in the germline V gene (reference sequence). V was clipped by 0 bases and J by 6 bases, with 9 bases between them. The CDR3 runs 15 residues. The DNA for the CDR3 is TGTGCCAGTAGTATAGACGGGACGGGTAATTCACCCCTCCACTTT. Translating gives CASSIDGTGNSPLHF.

V usage is TRBV19 and J usage is TRBJ1-5, with 7 positions matching TRBD1. V lost 10 bases and J lost 0; bases outside the gene matches: 6. CDR1 LNHDA and CDR2 SQIVND come from the germline V gene (reference sequence). The CDR3 is made up of 14 amino acids. CDR3 amino acids: CATSGQSSNQPQHF. The CDR3 DNA follows: TGTGCCACTTCGGGACAGTCTAGCAATCAGCCCCAGCATTTT.

V and J are TRBV5-6 and TRBJ1-1; 8 bases align to TRBD1. This CDR3 has 14 amino acids. Trimming took 2 bases from V and 4 from J; bases not matched to a gene: 4. Germline V CDR1 and CDR2: SGHDT, YYEEEE. The CDR3 DNA follows: TGTGCCAGCAGCTTCAGGGGGCGAAGCACTGAAGCTTTCTTT. This encodes CASSFRGRSTEAFF.

This chain connects TRBV28 to TRBJ1-1; D gene unclear. The V end lost 2 bases, the J end lost 5 bases, and 3 bases lay between the germline ends. The CDR3 contains 11 residues. Germline CDR1 reads MDHEN; CDR2 reads SYDVKM. In DNA, the CDR3 is TGTGCCAGCAGTTTACAGACTGAAGCTTTCTTT. Its translation: CASSLQTEAFF. Using reference TRBV28 and TRBJ1-1 for the parts outside the CDR3, the full variable domain is DVKVTQSSRYLVKRTGEKVFLECVQDMDHENMFWYRQDPGLGLRLIYFSYDVKMKEKGDIPEGYSVSREKKERFSLILESASTNQTSMYLCASSLQTEAFFGQGTRLTVV.

J is TRBJ1-6 and V is TRBV15; TRBD1 matches at 8 bases. Per germline, CDR1 LNHNV and CDR2 YYDKDF (reference sequence). This CDR3 region has 14 residues. The trim removed 7 bases at V and 6 bases at J, leaving 5 bases unmatched. This chain's CDR3 is CATTRTGPNSPLHF. CDR3 sequence (DNA): TGTGCCACCACCCGGACAGGGCCTAATTCACCCCTCCACTTT.

About this clone: The identical CDR3 is also encoded by other nucleotide sequences in the sample. This sequence joins TRBV5-1 and TRBJ2-5; D is unclear. The ends were cut back, 2 bases at V and 4 bases at J, with 6 bases in the middle. The CDR3 is made up of 12 amino acids. The V gene's germline CDR1 is SGHRS and CDR2 YFSETQ. This CDR3 reads CASSLSGETQYF. The CDR3 nucleotides are TGCGCCAGCAGCTTATCCGGAGAGACCCAGTACTTC.

The chain recombines TRBV5-1 with TRBJ1-3; D possibly corresponds to TRBD1 (6 bases). The CDR3 extends over 15 amino acids. V was shortened by 5 bases and J by 4 bases, with 16 bases between the two germline ends. The germline gives CDR1 SGHRS, CDR2 YFSETQ. CDR3 amino acids: CASSSDTGMGNTIYF. CDR3 DNA sequence: TGCGCCAGCAGTTCCGATACAGGGATGGGAAACACCATATATTTT.

This chain connects TRBV5-1 to TRBJ2-1; 9 bases map to TRBD2. The CDR3 has 15 amino acids. The V segment lost 2 bases and the J segment 6 bases; nucleotides outside the gene matches: 6. CDR1 SGHRS and CDR2 YFSETQ come from the germline V gene. CDR3 in DNA: TGCGCCAGCAGCTTCCGACTAGCGGCTAGCAATGAGCAGTTCTTC. This codes for CASSFRLAASNEQFF. The full variable domain, rest sourced from reference TRBV5-1 and TRBJ2-1, is KAGVTQTPRYLIKTRGQQVTLSCSPISGHRSVSWYQQTPGQGLQFLFEYFSETQRNKGNFPGRFSGRQFSNSRSEMNVSTLELGDSALYLCASSFRLAASNEQFFGPGTRLTVL.

The genes are TRBV7-9 and TRBJ1-2; D ambiguous. Trimming shortened V by 0 bases and J by 4 bases, and 6 bases separated the two germline ends. The CDR3 spans 13 residues. Per the germline V gene, CDR1 is SEHNR and CDR2 is FQNEAQ (reference sequence). CDR3 amino acids: CASSLAQVYGYTF. The CDR3, as DNA: TGTGCCAGCAGCTTAGCGCAGGTCTATGGCTACACCTTC.

V gene TRBV7-8 combines with J gene TRBJ1-4; a weak D match, TRBD1 (5 bases). Germline CDR1 SGHVS, CDR2 FQNEAQ. The CDR3 sequence is 16 residues long. Between the trimmed V and J ends, which lost 3 bases and 0 bases, there was a span of 11 bases. Here the CDR3 reads CASSFIPGTTNEKLFF. The CDR3, as DNA: TGTGCCAGCAGCTTTATACCAGGGACAACTAATGAAAAACTGTTTTTT.